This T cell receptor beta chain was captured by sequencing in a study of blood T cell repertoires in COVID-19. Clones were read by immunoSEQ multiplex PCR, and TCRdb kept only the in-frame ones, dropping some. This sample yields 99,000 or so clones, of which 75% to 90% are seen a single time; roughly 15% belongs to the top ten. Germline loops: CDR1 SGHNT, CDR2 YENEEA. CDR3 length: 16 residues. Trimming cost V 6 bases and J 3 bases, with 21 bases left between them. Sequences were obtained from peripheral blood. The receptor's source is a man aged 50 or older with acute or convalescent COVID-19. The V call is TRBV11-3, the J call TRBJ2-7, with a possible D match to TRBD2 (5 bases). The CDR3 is CASRAVGSGSGYEQYF. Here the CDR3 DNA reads TGTGCCAGCAGGGCAGTGGGATCGGGGAGTGGCTACGAGCAGTACTTC.